The source of this T cell receptor beta chain is a study of prognosis after radiotherapy for stage I lung cancer. Notes on the study in general: Shannon entropy (measured after stereotactic body radiation therapy) was lower in patients who went on to develop distant metastases. The study left the tumor specificity of the expanded TCR clones undetermined.

By sample fraction, this clonotype is medium-sized (0.01 to 0.1%). The antigen is undetermined. Genomic DNA served as the source from which two-round multiplex PCR generated TCR beta CDR3 amplicons. Amplification in first-round PCR relied on primers specific to each TRBV and TRBJ gene. TCRdb re-analysed the multiplex PCR reads in MiXCR, keeping a single row per CDR3 protein. This table has about 14,000 distinct CDR3 sequences, about 55% appearing once. This clonotype was obtained from a donor over 45 with non-small cell lung cancer. The sample here was PBMCs, taken before or after stereotactic body radiation therapy (not recorded which).

The CDR3 coding sequence is TGTGCCAGCAGCCTTAGGGGGGGGTTGAACACTGAAGCTTTCTTT. Translating gives CASSLRGGLNTEAFF. The V gene is TRBV7-9, the J gene TRBJ1-1; D is possibly TRBD1 (6 bases). This CDR3 is built from 15 residues. The ends were cut back, 5 bases at V and 0 bases at J, with 13 bases in the middle. The germline V gene has CDR1 SEHNR and CDR2 FQNEAQ (reference sequence).